The sequence of this T cell receptor beta chain was determined in a study of blood T cell repertoires in COVID-19. Whole-study context: Nucleic acid was either cDNA or gDNA, and it came from T cells, B-cell-depleted T cells, or PBMCs.

Per the germline V gene, CDR1 is SNHLY and CDR2 is FYNNEI. The CDR3 is 19 residues long. The V gene end was trimmed by 8 bases and the J gene end by 2 bases; junction bases not matched to a gene: 18. This clone was detected only a few times. Sequencing used immunoSEQ multiplex PCR; TCRdb keeps in-frame clones, though not all of them. The data show some 80,000 clones, around nine tenths seen once. The rearrangement links TRBV2 to TRBJ1-2, with TRBD1 matching over 12 bases. Sequenced sample: peripheral blood. The clonotype comes from a man in his fifties or sixties with active or convalescent COVID-19. For the CDR3, the DNA is TGTGCCAGCGGTCCCCCGGCCACCGGGACAGGGGGCTTCAACTATGGCTACACCTTC. This translates into CASGPPATGTGGFNYGYTF.